Sequencing of this TCR beta chain was carried out in a study of blood T cell repertoires in COVID-19. As originally analysed: Nucleated cell number was recorded as an estimate derived from reference gene primer amplification. Generated by immunoSEQ multiplex PCR, the TCRdb table keeps only in-frame clones and is missing some. V, J and clone size reflect that table, while D and trimming were determined from the DNA. The repertoire consists of about 220,000 clones, with around 83% occurring once and the leading ten covering 2.9%. The specimen sequenced was peripheral blood. The TCR originated in a man aged 45 to 65 who had recovered from COVID-19.

The CDR3 loop reads CASSRGTGSNQPQHF. The CDR3, as DNA: TGTGCCAGCTCACGGGGAACAGGGAGCAATCAGCCCCAGCATTTT. This chain uses TRBV18 with TRBJ1-5, with D possibly TRBD1 on 6 matching bases. CDR1 and CDR2 from the germline V gene are KGHSH and LQKENI. The CDR3 spans 15 residues. Trimming stripped 4 bases from V and 1 base from J, with 11 bases between.